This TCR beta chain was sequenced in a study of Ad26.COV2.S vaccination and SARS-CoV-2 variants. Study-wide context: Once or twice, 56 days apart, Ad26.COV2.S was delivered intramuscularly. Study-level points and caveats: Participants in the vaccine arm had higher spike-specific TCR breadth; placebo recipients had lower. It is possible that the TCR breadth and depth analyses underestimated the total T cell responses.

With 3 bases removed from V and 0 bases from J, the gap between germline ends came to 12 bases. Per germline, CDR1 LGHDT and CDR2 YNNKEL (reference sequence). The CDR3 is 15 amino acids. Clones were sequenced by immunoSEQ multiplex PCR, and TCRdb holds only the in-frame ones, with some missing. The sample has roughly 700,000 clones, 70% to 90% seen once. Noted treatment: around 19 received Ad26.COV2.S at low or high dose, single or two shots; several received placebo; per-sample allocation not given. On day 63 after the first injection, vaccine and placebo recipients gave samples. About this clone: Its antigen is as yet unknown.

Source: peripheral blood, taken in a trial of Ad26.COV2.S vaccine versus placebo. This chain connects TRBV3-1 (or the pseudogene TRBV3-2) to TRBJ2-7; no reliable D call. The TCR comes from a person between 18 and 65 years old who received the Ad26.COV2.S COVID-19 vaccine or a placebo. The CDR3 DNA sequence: TGTGCCAGCAGCCATAGGCATACGAGCTCCTACGAGCAGTACTTC. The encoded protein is CASSHRHTSSYEQYF.